This TCR beta chain was profiled in a study of T cells in Graves' hyperthyroidism and ophthalmopathy. Whole-study context: At the time of initial diagnosis and before any treatment, peripheral blood was collected.

It was approximately 9.4 ml of fresh peripheral blood that supplied the PBMCs. Amplification targeted TCR beta CDR3 regions from RNA transcripts. With the HTBI primer set, the TCR CDR3 went through a first round of RT-PCR. MiXCR was run by TCRdb on the multiplex PCR reads, yielding one entry per CDR3 protein. The sample includes over 90,000 distinct CDR3 sequences, over 45% seen only once; the top ten take about a quarter. This clonotype has at least ten counts. The antigen remains unidentified. Broader study findings: Most clonotypes expanded in the thyroid (above 0.001) were also present in blood. It was a median 6.5 months before onset that the model predicted ophthalmopathy.

From germline, CDR1 is SGHTA and CDR2 FQGNSA. V dropped 3 bases and J dropped 0 bases, with 15 bases sitting between them. This CDR3 comprises 16 residues. The chain is built from TRBV7-2 and TRBJ2-7; perhaps TRBD2 as D (6 bases). Sequenced input: blood. The sequence was obtained from a man aged 40-55 years with Graves' hyperthyroidism. DNA for the CDR3: TGTGCCAGCAGCTTTTTGGGGACTGCCAACTCCTACGAGCAGTACTTC. Translating gives CASSFLGTANSYEQYF.